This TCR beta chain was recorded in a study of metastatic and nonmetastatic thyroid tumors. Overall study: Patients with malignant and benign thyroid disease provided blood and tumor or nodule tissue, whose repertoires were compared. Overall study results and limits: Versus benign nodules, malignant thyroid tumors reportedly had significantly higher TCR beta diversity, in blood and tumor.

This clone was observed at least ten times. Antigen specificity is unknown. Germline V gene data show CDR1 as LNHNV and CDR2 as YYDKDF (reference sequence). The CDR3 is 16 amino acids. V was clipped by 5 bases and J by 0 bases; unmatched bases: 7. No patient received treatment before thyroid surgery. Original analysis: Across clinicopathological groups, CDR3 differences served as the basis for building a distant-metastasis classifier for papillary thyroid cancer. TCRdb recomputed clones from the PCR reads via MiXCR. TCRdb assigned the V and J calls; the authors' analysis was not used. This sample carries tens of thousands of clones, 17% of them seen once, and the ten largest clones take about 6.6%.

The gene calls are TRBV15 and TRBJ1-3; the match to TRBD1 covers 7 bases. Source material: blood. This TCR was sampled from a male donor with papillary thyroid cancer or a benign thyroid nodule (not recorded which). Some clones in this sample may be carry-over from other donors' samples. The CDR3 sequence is CATSSRTGHSGNTIYF. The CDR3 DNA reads TGTGCCACCAGCTCAAGGACAGGTCACTCTGGAAACACCATATATTTT.